This section outlines one TCR beta chain sequence together with its context. The antigen is undetermined. The V gene lost 5 bases and the J gene lost 0 bases, with 16 bases spanning the gap. The CDR3 totals 16 residues. Germline values: CDR1 SGHVS, CDR2 FQNEAQ. Each CDR3 protein gets one entry after TCRdb re-called the 5' RACE reads with MiXCR. The sample consists of about 420,000 distinct CDR3 sequences, around 22% of them appearing once. This specimen belongs to a study of T-cell memory formation after mild COVID-19. The study's findings and limits: Clones contracting over day 15 to 85 were CD4/CD8 balanced, with later expanders leaning CD4+.

The genes are TRBV7-8 and TRBJ2-5, with D possibly TRBD1 on 6 matching bases. The sample comprised PBMCs or a T cell subset sorted from them (not recorded which). The source of this sequence is an adult woman who had mild COVID-19 (a few samples of this study predate the infection). Cell type and time point are not known. CDR3 sequence (DNA): TGTGCCAGCAGCCCCCACATAGGACAGTACCAAGAGACCCAGTACTTC. Its protein product is CASSPHIGQYQETQYF. Supplemented by reference TRBV7-8 and TRBJ2-5, the full variable domain reads GAGVSQSPRYKVAKRGQDVALRCDPISGHVSLFWYQQALGQGPEFLTYFQNEAQLDKSGLPSDRFFAERPEGSVSTLKIQRTQQEDSAVYLCASSPHIGQYQETQYFGPGTRLLVL.